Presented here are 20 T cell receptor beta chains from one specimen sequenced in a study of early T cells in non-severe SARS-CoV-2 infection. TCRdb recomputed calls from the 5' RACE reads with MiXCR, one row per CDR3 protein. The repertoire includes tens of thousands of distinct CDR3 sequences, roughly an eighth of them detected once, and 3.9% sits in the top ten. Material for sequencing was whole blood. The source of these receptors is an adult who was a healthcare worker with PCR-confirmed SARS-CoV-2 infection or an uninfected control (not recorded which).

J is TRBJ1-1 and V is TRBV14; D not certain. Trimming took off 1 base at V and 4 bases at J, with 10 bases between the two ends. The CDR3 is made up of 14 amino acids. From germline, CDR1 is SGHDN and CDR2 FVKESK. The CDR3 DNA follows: TGTGCCAGCAGCCAAGCGGTCCTTCCCACTGAAGCTTTCTTT. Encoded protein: CASSQAVLPTEAFF.

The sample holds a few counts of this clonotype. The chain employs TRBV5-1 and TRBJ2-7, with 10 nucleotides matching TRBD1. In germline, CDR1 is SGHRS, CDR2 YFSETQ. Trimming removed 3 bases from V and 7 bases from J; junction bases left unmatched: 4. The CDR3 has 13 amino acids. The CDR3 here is CASSSTGGQEQYF. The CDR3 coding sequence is TGCGCCAGCAGCTCGACAGGGGGCCAAGAGCAGTACTTC.

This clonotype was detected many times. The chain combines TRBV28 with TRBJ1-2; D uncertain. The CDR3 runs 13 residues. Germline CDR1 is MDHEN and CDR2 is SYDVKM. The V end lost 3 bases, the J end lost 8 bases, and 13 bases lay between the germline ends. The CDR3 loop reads CASSFQRTEGYTF. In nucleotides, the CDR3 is TGTGCCAGCAGTTTCCAGCGGACGGAAGGCTACACCTTC.

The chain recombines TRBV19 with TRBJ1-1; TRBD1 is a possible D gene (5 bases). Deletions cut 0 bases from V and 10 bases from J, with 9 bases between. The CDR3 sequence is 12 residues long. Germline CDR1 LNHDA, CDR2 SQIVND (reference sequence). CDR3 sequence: CASSIEGDRAFF. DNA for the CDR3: TGTGCCAGTAGTATAGAGGGGGATAGAGCTTTCTTT.

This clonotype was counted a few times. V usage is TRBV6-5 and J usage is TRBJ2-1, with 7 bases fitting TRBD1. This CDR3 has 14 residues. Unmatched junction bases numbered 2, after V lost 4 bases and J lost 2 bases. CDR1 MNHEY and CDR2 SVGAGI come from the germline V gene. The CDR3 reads CASSLQGTYNEQFF. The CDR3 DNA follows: TGTGCCAGCAGTTTACAGGGGACCTACAATGAGCAGTTCTTC.

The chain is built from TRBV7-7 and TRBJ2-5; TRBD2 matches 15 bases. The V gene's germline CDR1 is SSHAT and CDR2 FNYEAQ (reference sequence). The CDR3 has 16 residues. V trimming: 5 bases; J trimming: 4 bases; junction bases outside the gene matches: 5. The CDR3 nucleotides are TGTGCCAGCAGCCTGGGACTAGCGGGAGGAGGAGAGACCCAGTACTTC. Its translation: CASSLGLAGGGETQYF.

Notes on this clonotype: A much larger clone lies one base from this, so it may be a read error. The CDR3 here is CASSPTGDEQYF. The CDR3 DNA sequence: TGTGCCAGCAGCCCGACAGGGGACGAGCAGTACTTC. V usage is TRBV7-9 and J usage is TRBJ2-7; 8 bases align to TRBD1. The V and J ends lost 5 bases and 5 bases, in that order; junction bases with no gene match: 2. The CDR3 is 12 residues long. CDR1 is SEHNR, CDR2 FQNEAQ, per germline (reference sequence).

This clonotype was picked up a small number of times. The CDR3, as DNA: TGTGCCAGTAGTACGCGAGGTGGCGGGAGATATGAGAACGAGCAGTACTTC. It is translated as CASSTRGGGRYENEQYF. V gene TRBV19 combines with J gene TRBJ2-7, with TRBD2 identical over 7 bases. The CDR3 is made up of 17 amino acids. Germline loops: CDR1 LNHDA, CDR2 SQIVND (reference sequence). The junction had 17 bases not matched to a gene; V was cut back by 4 bases and J by 5 bases.

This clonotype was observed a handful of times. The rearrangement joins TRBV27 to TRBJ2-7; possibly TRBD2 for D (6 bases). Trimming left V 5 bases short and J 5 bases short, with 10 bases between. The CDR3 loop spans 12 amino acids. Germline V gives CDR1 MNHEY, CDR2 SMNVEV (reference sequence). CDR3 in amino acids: CASSQGGNEQYF. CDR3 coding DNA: TGTGCCAGCAGTCAGGGCGGGAACGAGCAGTACTTC.

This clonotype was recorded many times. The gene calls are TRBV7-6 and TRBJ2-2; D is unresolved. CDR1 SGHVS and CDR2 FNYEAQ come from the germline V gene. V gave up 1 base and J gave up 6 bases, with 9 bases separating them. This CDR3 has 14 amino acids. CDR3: CASSLGASPGELFF. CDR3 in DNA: TGTGCCAGCAGCTTAGGGGCAAGTCCCGGGGAGCTGTTTTTT.

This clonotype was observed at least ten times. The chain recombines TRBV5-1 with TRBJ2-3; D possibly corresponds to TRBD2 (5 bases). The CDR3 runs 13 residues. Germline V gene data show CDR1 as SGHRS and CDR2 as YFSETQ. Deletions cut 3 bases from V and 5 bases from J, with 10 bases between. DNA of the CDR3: TGCGCCAGCAGCTCCCTAGCAAAAGATACGCAGTATTTT. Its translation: CASSSLAKDTQYF.

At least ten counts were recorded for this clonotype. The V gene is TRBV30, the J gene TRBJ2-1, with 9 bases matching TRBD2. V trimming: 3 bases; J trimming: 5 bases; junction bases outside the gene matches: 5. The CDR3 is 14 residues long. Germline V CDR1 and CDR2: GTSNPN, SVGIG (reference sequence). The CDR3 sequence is CAWSWGLANNEQFF. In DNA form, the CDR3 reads TGTGCCTGGAGCTGGGGACTAGCTAACAATGAGCAGTTCTTC.

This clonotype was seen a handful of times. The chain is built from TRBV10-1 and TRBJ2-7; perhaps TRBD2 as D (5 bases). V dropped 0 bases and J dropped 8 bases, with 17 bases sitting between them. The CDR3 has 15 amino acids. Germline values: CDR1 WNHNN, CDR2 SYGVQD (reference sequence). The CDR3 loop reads CASSESSDLSGKQYF. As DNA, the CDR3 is TGCGCCAGCAGTGAGTCGTCCGACTTGTCGGGGAAGCAGTACTTC.

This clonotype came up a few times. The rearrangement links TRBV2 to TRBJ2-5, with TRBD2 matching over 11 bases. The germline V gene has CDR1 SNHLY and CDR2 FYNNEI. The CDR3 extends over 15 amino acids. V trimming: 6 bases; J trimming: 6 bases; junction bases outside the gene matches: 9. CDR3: CASSALAGAGKTQYF. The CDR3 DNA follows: TGTGCCAGCAGCGCACTAGCGGGAGCAGGAAAGACCCAGTACTTC.

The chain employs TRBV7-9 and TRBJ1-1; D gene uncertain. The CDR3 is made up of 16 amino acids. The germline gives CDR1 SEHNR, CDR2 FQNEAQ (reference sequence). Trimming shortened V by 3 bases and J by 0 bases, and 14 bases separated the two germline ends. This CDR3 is CASSLGKNILNTEAFF. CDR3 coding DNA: TGTGCCAGCAGCTTGGGCAAGAACATCCTGAACACTGAAGCTTTCTTT.

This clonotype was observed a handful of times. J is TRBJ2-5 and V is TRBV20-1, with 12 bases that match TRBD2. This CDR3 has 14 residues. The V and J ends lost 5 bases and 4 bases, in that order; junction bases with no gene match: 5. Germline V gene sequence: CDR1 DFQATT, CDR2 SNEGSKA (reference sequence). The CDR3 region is CSASRTSGTETQYF. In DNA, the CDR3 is TGCAGTGCTTCCAGGACTAGCGGGACAGAGACCCAGTACTTC.

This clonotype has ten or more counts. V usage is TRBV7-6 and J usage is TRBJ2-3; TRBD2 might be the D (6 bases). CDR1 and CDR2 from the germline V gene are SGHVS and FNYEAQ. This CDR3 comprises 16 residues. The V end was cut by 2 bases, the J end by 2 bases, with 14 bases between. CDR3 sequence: CASSLRSGRITDTQYF. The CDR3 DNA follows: TGTGCCAGCAGCTTACGGTCCGGGAGAATCACAGATACGCAGTATTTT.

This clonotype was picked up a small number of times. The CDR3 reads CASSVSQGAEQYF. CDR3 sequence (DNA): TGTGCCAGCAGCGTCTCACAGGGGGCCGAGCAGTACTTC. The chain links TRBV27 to TRBJ2-7, with 9 bases lining up with TRBD1. V was clipped by 6 bases and J by 6 bases; unmatched bases: 6. Germline values: CDR1 MNHEY, CDR2 SMNVEV (reference sequence). The CDR3 runs 13 residues.

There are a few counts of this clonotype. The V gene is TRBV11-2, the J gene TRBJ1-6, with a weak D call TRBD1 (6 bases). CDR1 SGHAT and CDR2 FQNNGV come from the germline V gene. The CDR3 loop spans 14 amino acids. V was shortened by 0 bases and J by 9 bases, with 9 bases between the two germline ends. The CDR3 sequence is CASSLERGRSPLHF. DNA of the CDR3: TGTGCCAGCAGCTTAGAACGGGGGCGTTCACCCCTCCACTTT.

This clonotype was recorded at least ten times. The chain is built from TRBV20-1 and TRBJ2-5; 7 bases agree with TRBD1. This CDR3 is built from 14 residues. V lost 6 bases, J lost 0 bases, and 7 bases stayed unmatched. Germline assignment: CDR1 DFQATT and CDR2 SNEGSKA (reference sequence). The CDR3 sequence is CSATTDRDQETQYF. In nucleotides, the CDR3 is TGCAGTGCCACCACCGACAGGGACCAAGAGACCCAGTACTTC.